The 19 T cell receptor beta chains listed next were all sequenced from one sample in a study of blood T cell repertoires in COVID-19. TCRdb keeps only in-frame clones here, not all; method: immunoSEQ multiplex PCR. The sample lists 350,000 to 400,000 clones, roughly nine tenths occurring once. Sequencing was done on a sample of PBMCs or T cells enriched from blood (not recorded which). All receptors come from a man aged 18 to 35 who had recovered from COVID-19.

The chain recombines TRBV19 with TRBJ2-1, with a possible D match to TRBD1 (5 bases). The CDR3 consists of 15 residues. V dropped 5 bases and J dropped 5 bases, with 16 bases sitting between them. Per the germline V gene, CDR1 is LNHDA and CDR2 is SQIVND (reference sequence). The CDR3 reads CASSLVAWGHNEQFF. The CDR3 nucleotides are TGTGCCAGTAGTCTTGTCGCCTGGGGCCACAATGAGCAGTTCTTC.

This chain uses TRBV6-5 with TRBJ2-7, with 7 nucleotides matching TRBD1. Germline V gene data show CDR1 as MNHEY and CDR2 as SVGAGI. V gave up 5 bases and J gave up 3 bases; unmatched junction bases: 10. The CDR3 runs to 15 residues. CDR3 in amino acids: CASSRTGTVFYEQYF. The CDR3 nucleotides read TGTGCCAGCAGTCGTACCGGGACAGTCTTCTACGAGCAGTACTTC.

The V and J genes are TRBV9 and TRBJ2-1; weak D call: TRBD1 (5 bases). V lost 2 bases and J 1 base, leaving 10 bases between the germline ends. The CDR3 covers 15 residues. CDR1 and CDR2 from the germline V gene are SGDLS and YYNGEE. The CDR3 nucleotides read TGTGCCAGCAGCGTGGGGCTAGGATCCTACAATGAGCAGTTCTTC. Its protein is CASSVGLGSYNEQFF.

The rearrangement joins TRBV9 to TRBJ2-5, with a weak D call TRBD1 (6 bases). V lost 2 bases to trimming and J lost 5 bases, with 13 bases between them. This CDR3 comprises 14 residues. Per germline, CDR1 SGDLS and CDR2 YYNGEE. This chain's CDR3 is CASSVAPRGETQYF. Written as DNA, the CDR3 is TGTGCCAGCAGCGTGGCCCCGAGGGGGGAGACCCAGTACTTC.

This chain uses TRBV3-1 (or the pseudogene TRBV3-2) with TRBJ2-1; 9 bases align to TRBD2. This CDR3 comprises 15 residues. The germline CDR1 and CDR2 sequences are LGHDT and YNNKEL (reference sequence). Trimming cost V 3 bases and J 6 bases; bases outside gene matches: 6. DNA of the CDR3: TGTGCCAGCAGCCACAGCGGGGGGTTTATCAATGAGCAGTTCTTC. Translating gives CASSHSGGFINEQFF.

This clone was counted a single time. This sequence joins TRBV18 and TRBJ2-2; possible D gene TRBD1, 5 bases. The CDR3 contains 17 residues. With 1 base removed from V and 0 bases from J, the gap between germline ends came to 12 bases. Germline CDR1 reads KGHSH; CDR2 reads LQKENI. The CDR3 here is CASSPLGWGANTGELFF. CDR3 sequence (DNA): TGTGCCAGCTCACCACTTGGTTGGGGCGCGAACACCGGGGAGCTGTTTTTT.

The V gene is TRBV7-6, the J gene TRBJ1-6; 7 bases line up with TRBD1. Germline lookup yields CDR1 SGHVS and CDR2 FNYEAQ. This CDR3 comprises 16 residues. The ends lost 4 bases at V and 6 bases at J; junction bases unmatched: 9. The CDR3 nucleotides are TGTGCCAGCAGCTCGGCGACAGGGCTTAGTAATTCACCCCTCCACTTT. The encoded protein is CASSSATGLSNSPLHF.

This clone appeared a few times. The V call is TRBV2, the J call TRBJ1-1; a possible D gene is TRBD1 (5 bases). V was clipped by 9 bases and J by 1 base, with 15 bases between them. This CDR3 comprises 14 residues. In germline, CDR1 is SNHLY, CDR2 FYNNEI. CDR3 DNA sequence: TGTGCCAGAGCAGGGATTGTGGAGAACACTGAAGCTTTCTTT. This codes for CARAGIVENTEAFF.

This clone has only one observation. The gene calls are TRBV11-1 and TRBJ1-1; D is unclear. The V and J ends lost 3 bases and 5 bases respectively, with 10 bases between them. CDR1 and CDR2 from the germline V gene are SGHAT and FQDESV (reference sequence). CDR3 length: 13 residues. The CDR3 loop reads CASSFRGITEAFF. For the CDR3, the DNA is TGTGCCAGCAGCTTCCGGGGAATTACTGAAGCTTTCTTT.

This clone was seen only once. V usage is TRBV19 and J usage is TRBJ2-1; 8 bases fit TRBD2. There are 16 residues in the CDR3. The V gene end was trimmed by 6 bases and the J gene end by 5 bases; junction bases not matched to a gene: 12. CDR1 LNHDA and CDR2 SQIVND come from the germline V gene (reference sequence). The CDR3 DNA sequence: TGTGCCAGTAGCTCGGGCGCTGCGGGGGGTAACAATGAGCAGTTCTTC. Amino acids: CASSSGAAGGNNEQFF.

The CDR3 loop is CAISESGTGDETQYF. In nucleotides, the CDR3 is TGTGCCATCAGTGAGTCGGGGACAGGGGACGAGACCCAGTACTTC. The rearrangement links TRBV10-3 to TRBJ2-5; 10 positions match TRBD1. The germline V gene encodes CDR1 ENHRY and CDR2 SYGVKD. The J segment lost 5 bases and the V segment lost 0 bases, leaving 3 bases of the junction unmatched. The length of the CDR3 is 15 residues.

This chain links TRBV3-1 (or the pseudogene TRBV3-2) with TRBJ2-5; D is perhaps TRBD2 (6 bases). CDR3 length equals 16 residues. V lost 2 bases and J 2 bases, leaving 15 bases between the germline ends. Germline V gene lookup returns CDR1 LGHDT and CDR2 YNNKEL (reference sequence). The DNA of the CDR3 is TGTGCCAGCAGCCAATGGGGCTCGGGAGTTCAAGAGACCCAGTACTTC. This sequence encodes CASSQWGSGVQETQYF.

CDR3 sequence reads: CASRLGTSDEQYF. The DNA of the CDR3 is TGTGCCAGCAGACTCGGGACTAGTGATGAGCAGTACTTC. V is TRBV5-8 and J is TRBJ2-7; 8 nucleotides line up with TRBD2. The germline V gene encodes CDR1 SGHTS and CDR2 YDEGEE. The CDR3 spans 13 residues. J lost 7 bases, V lost 5 bases, and 8 bases had no gene match.

This chain uses TRBV5-1 with TRBJ2-5, with 13 bases that match TRBD2. Trimming cost V 5 bases and J 3 bases; bases outside gene matches: 7. The germline gives CDR1 SGHRS, CDR2 YFSETQ. There are 16 residues in the CDR3. CDR3 protein: CASRRLAGGSEETQYF. CDR3 sequence (DNA): TGCGCCAGCAGAAGACTAGCGGGAGGATCAGAAGAGACCCAGTACTTC.

The genes are TRBV10-2 and TRBJ1-4; a possible D gene is TRBD1 (5 bases). This CDR3 spans 13 amino acids. CDR1 and CDR2 from the germline V gene are WSHSY and SAAADI. The ends were cut back, 4 bases at V and 3 bases at J, with 6 bases in the middle. The chain's CDR3 is CASSAQANEKLFF. The CDR3 region has the DNA TGCGCCAGCAGTGCACAGGCTAATGAAAAACTGTTTTTT.

This clone occurred a few times. The CDR3 DNA is TGCGCCAGCAGCTTCCTTATGACAGGGCCTAATTCACCCCTCCACTTT. It yields the protein CASSFLMTGPNSPLHF. The chain recombines TRBV5-1 with TRBJ1-6, with TRBD1 matching 7 bases. After removal of 2 bases from V and 6 bases from J, the junction contained 8 bases not matched to a gene. Germline V gene data show CDR1 as SGHRS and CDR2 as YFSETQ. CDR3 length equals 16 residues.

The genes are TRBV10-2 and TRBJ1-6; no clear D. This CDR3 contains 13 residues. Germline-derived CDR1 and CDR2 are WSHSY and SAAADI. V dropped 3 bases and J dropped 7 bases, with 7 bases sitting between them. The DNA for the CDR3 is TGCGCCAGCAGTGAAGAGCACAATTCACCCCTCCACTTT. Its translation: CASSEEHNSPLHF.

The V and J genes are TRBV5-1 and TRBJ2-3, with D possibly matching TRBD2 (6 bases). Germline lookup yields CDR1 SGHRS and CDR2 YFSETQ. The length of the CDR3 is 17 residues. V dropped 0 bases and J dropped 3 bases, with 17 bases sitting between them. The CDR3 protein is CASSLGQTSSSTDTQYF. CDR3 coding DNA: TGCGCCAGCAGCTTGGGGCAGACTAGTTCGAGTACAGATACGCAGTATTTT.

J is TRBJ1-2 and V is TRBV5-8, with unresolved D. CDR3 length: 12 residues. The germline V gene has CDR1 SGHTS and CDR2 YDEGEE. Trimming took off 6 bases at V and 2 bases at J, with 8 bases between the two ends. The CDR3 DNA follows: TGTGCCAGCAACCACCTAAACTATGGCTACACCTTC. Encoded protein: CASNHLNYGYTF. Full variable domain (rest looked up from reference TRBV5-8 and TRBJ1-2): EAGVTQSPTHLIKTRGQQATLRCSPISGHTSVYWYQQALGLGLQFLLWYDEGEERNRGNFPPRFSGRQFPNYSSELNVNALELEDSALYLCASNHLNYGYTFGSGTRLTVV.